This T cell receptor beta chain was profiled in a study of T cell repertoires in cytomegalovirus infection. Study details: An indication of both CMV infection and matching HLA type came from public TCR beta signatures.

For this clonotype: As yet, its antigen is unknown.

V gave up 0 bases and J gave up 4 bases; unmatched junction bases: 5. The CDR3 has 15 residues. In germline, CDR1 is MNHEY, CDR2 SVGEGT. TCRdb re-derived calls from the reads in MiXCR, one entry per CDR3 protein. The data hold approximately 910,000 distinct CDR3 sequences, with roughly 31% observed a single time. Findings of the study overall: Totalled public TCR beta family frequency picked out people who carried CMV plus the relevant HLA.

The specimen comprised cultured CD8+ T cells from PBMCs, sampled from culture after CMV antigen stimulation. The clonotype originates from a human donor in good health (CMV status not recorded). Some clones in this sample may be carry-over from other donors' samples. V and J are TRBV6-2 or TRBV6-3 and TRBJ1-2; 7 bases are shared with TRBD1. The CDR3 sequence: CASSYSEGAGYGYTF. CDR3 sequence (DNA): TGTGCCAGCAGTTACTCGGAGGGGGCAGGCTATGGCTACACCTTC.